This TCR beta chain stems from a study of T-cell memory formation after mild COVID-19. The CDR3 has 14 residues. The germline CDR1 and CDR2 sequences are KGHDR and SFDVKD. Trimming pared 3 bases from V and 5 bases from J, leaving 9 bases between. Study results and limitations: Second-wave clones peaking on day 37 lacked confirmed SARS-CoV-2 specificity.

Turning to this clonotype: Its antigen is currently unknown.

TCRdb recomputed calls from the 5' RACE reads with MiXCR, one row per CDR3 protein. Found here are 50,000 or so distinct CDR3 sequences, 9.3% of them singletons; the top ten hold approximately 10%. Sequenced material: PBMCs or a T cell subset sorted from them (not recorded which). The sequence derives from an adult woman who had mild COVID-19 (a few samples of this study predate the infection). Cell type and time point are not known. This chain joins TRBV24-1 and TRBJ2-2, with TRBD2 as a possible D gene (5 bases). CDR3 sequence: CATSDIGDTGELFF. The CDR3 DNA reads TGTGCCACCAGTGATATCGGGGATACCGGGGAGCTGTTTTTT.